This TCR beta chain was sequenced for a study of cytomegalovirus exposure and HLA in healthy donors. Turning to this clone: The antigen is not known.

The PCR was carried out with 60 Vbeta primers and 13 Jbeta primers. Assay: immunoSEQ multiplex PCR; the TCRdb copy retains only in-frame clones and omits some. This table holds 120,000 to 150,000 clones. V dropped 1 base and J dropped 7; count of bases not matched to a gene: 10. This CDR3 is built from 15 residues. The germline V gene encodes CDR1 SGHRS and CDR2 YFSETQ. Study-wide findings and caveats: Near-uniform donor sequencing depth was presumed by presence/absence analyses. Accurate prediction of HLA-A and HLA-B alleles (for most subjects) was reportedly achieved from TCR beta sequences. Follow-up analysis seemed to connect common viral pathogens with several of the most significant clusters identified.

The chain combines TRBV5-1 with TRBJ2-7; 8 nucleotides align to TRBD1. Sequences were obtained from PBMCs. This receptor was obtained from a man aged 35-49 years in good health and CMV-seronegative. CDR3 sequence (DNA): TGCGCCAGCAGCTTGTCGCAGGGGGCTTTCGGAGAGCAGTACTTC. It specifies CASSLSQGAFGEQYF.